A single sample is the source of the 28 T cell receptor beta chains below, sequenced in a study of shared clonotypes between healthy human individuals. The repertoire was sequenced with immunoSEQ multiplex PCR; TCRdb's copy has only in-frame clones and lacks some. The repertoire holds roughly 1 million clones, with 75% to 85% as singletons. Sequencing was done on a sample of memory CD4+ T cells from PBMCs. Subset reported: CD45RA-negative fraction. The receptors come from a man younger than 35 in good health. Some clones in this sample may be carry-over from other donors' samples.

At least ten counts were recorded for this clone. The rearrangement links TRBV7-2 to TRBJ1-1; the D is unclear. Per germline, CDR1 SGHTA and CDR2 FQGNSA. Between the trimmed V and J ends, which lost 4 bases and 3 bases, there was a span of 9 bases. The CDR3 contains 13 residues. The CDR3 sequence is CASSSGRDTEAFF. The CDR3 DNA reads TGTGCCAGCAGCTCCGGCCGAGACACTGAAGCTTTCTTT. Full variable domain (outside the CDR3, taken from reference TRBV7-2 and TRBJ1-1): GAGVSQSPSNKVTEKGKDVELRCDPISGHTALYWYRQSLGQGLEFLIYFQGNSAPDKSGLPSDRFSAERTGGSVSTLTIQRTQQEDSAVYLCASSSGRDTEAFFGQGTRLTVV.

The J gene is TRBJ1-2, the V gene TRBV19, with 8 nucleotides matching TRBD1. J lost 7 bases, V lost 3 bases, and 10 bases had no gene match. From germline, CDR1 is LNHDA and CDR2 SQIVND (reference sequence). The CDR3 has 15 residues. The CDR3 region has the DNA TGTGCCAGTAGTATTCATCAGGGGGCGGAAAGTGGCTACACCTTC. Encoded protein: CASSIHQGAESGYTF.

The rearrangement links TRBV28 to TRBJ2-7; TRBD1 agrees at 8 bases. Germline trimming cut 5 bases from V and 3 bases from J; bases unmatched to any gene: 9. Germline CDR1 reads MDHEN; CDR2 reads SYDVKM. The CDR3 is made up of 15 amino acids. The CDR3 is CASSPTDRVDYEQYF. The CDR3 nucleotides are TGTGCCAGCAGTCCGACGGACAGGGTCGACTACGAGCAGTACTTC.

On this clone itself: A much more abundant neighbour one base away suggests this may be a read error. Other DNA sequences within the sample encode an identical CDR3. The V gene is TRBV28, the J gene TRBJ1-2; D may be TRBD1 (5 bases). V lost 6 bases and J lost 4, with 9 bases in between. The CDR3 is 12 amino acids. The V gene's germline CDR1 is MDHEN and CDR2 SYDVKM. The CDR3 is CASSLDSYGYTF. The CDR3 DNA reads as TGTGCCAGCAGCCTAGACAGCTATGGCTACACCTTC.

The CDR3 is CASSEGYEQYF. The CDR3 nucleotides are TGCGCCAGCAGTGAGGGCTACGAGCAGTACTTC. V and J are TRBV10-1 and TRBJ2-7; D is unresolved. V lost 2 bases, J lost 3 bases, and 2 bases lay in between. The CDR3 loop spans 11 amino acids. Per the germline V gene, CDR1 is WNHNN and CDR2 is SYGVQD (reference sequence).

The V call is TRBV6-5, the J call TRBJ1-4; TRBD1 agrees at 7 bases. Per the germline V gene, CDR1 is MNHEY and CDR2 is SVGAGI. V was clipped by 2 bases and J by 1 base; unmatched bases: 1. The CDR3 covers 15 residues. CDR3 sequence: CASSYGTETNEKLFF. The CDR3 DNA reads as TGTGCCAGCAGTTACGGGACAGAAACTAATGAAAAACTGTTTTTT.

This chain joins TRBV11-2 and TRBJ1-1, with D possibly TRBD1 on 6 matching bases. Trimming cost V 3 bases and J 7 bases, with 18 bases left between them. This CDR3 comprises 15 residues. The V gene's germline CDR1 is SGHAT and CDR2 FQNNGV. CDR3 region: CASSLRGVRGDEAFF. DNA for the CDR3: TGTGCCAGCAGCTTGAGGGGGGTTCGGGGTGATGAAGCTTTCTTT.

The chain couples TRBV28 to TRBJ1-2; D is ambiguous. V was shortened by 2 bases and J by 5 bases, with 6 bases between the two germline ends. The CDR3 length is 12 residues. From germline, CDR1 is MDHEN and CDR2 SYDVKM. CDR3 bases: TGTGCCAGCAGTTTACAGAGATATGGCTACACCTTC. This translates into CASSLQRYGYTF.

This clone appeared many times. The chain links TRBV11-2 to TRBJ2-2; D call uncertain. The CDR3 consists of 13 residues. The V and J ends lost 10 bases and 4 bases respectively, with 13 bases between them. Looked up from germline, CDR1 is SGHAT and CDR2 is FQNNGV. CDR3 sequence reads: CATYRVLTGELFF. DNA of the CDR3: TGTGCCACCTACAGAGTACTCACCGGGGAGCTGTTTTTT.

This clone appeared once. The J gene is TRBJ1-2, the V gene TRBV9; tentatively, D is TRBD1 (6 bases). CDR3 length: 14 amino acids. From germline, CDR1 is SGDLS and CDR2 YYNGEE. Trimming stripped 3 bases from V and 7 bases from J, with 16 bases between. In DNA, the CDR3 is TGTGCCAGCAGCGCCGGACAGAGACTTTTTGGCTACACCTTC. Amino acids: CASSAGQRLFGYTF.

The chain's CDR3 is CAASRDSQLNEQFF. CDR3 bases: TGTGCCGCAAGCCGGGACTCTCAGCTCAATGAGCAGTTCTTC. V and J are TRBV6-6 and TRBJ2-1, with TRBD2 as a possible D gene (6 bases). Trimming cost V 11 bases and J 6 bases, with 20 bases left between them. The CDR3 sequence is 14 residues long. Per the germline V gene, CDR1 is MNHNY and CDR2 is SVGAGI (reference sequence).

The genes are TRBV5-1 and TRBJ2-2; 9 bases are a match to TRBD2. J lost 5 bases, V lost 0 bases, and 8 bases had no gene match. Germline CDR1 is SGHRS and CDR2 is YFSETQ. This CDR3 comprises 17 residues. The CDR3 bases are TGCGCCAGCAGCTTGGGACTAGCGGTCCGGGGGACCGGGGAGCTGTTTTTT. Encoded protein: CASSLGLAVRGTGELFF.

The V gene is TRBV30, the J gene TRBJ1-5; possible D gene TRBD1, 6 bases. Germline values: CDR1 GTSNPN, CDR2 SVGIG (reference sequence). Trimming cost V 1 base and J 4 bases, with 17 bases left between them. The CDR3 loop spans 16 amino acids. The chain's CDR3 is CAWSAFGGRGNQPQHF. The CDR3 DNA sequence: TGTGCCTGGAGTGCCTTTGGGGGCAGGGGTAATCAGCCCCAGCATTTT.

This clone was counted a few times. This chain uses TRBV10-3 with TRBJ2-7; unclear D gene. This CDR3 has 13 residues. Germline V gives CDR1 ENHRY, CDR2 SYGVKD. Trimming removed 2 bases at V and 3 bases at J, with 8 bases between. CDR3 DNA sequence: TGTGCCATCAGTGAGACAGCTTACTACGAGCAGTACTTC. It translates to CAISETAYYEQYF.

The CDR3 protein is CASSESGGLGNTEAFF. DNA of the CDR3: TGTGCCAGCAGTGAATCGGGGGGTCTAGGGAACACTGAAGCTTTCTTT. This chain uses TRBV25-1 with TRBJ1-1; D perhaps matches TRBD1 (5 bases). This CDR3 is 16 amino acids long. Trimming shortened V by 1 base and J by 1 base, and 13 bases separated the two germline ends. Germline values: CDR1 MGHDK, CDR2 SYGVNS.

This chain links TRBV13 with TRBJ2-1; 9 bases line up with TRBD2. This CDR3 spans 15 amino acids. After removal of 5 bases from V and 7 bases from J, the junction contained 9 bases not matched to a gene. From germline, CDR1 is PRHDT and CDR2 FYEKMQ (reference sequence). The DNA of the CDR3 is TGTGCCAGCAGCCGCCTGACTAGCGGATTGAATGAGCAGTTCTTC. It codes for CASSRLTSGLNEQFF.

The J gene is TRBJ2-7, the V gene TRBV5-1; TRBD1 agrees at 8 bases. The CDR3 length is 15 residues. V dropped 4 bases and J dropped 3; count of bases not matched to a gene: 9. The germline V gene encodes CDR1 SGHRS and CDR2 YFSETQ. The CDR3 DNA sequence: TGCGCCAGCAGCGGGGGGACAGGCCCCCGCTACGAGCAGTACTTC. Its translation is CASSGGTGPRYEQYF. Together with reference TRBV5-1 and TRBJ2-7, the CDR3 gives the full variable domain: KAGVTQTPRYLIKTRGQQVTLSCSPISGHRSVSWYQQTPGQGLQFLFEYFSETQRNKGNFPGRFSGRQFSNSRSEMNVSTLELGDSALYLCASSGGTGPRYEQYFGPGTRLTVT.

The V call is TRBV28, the J call TRBJ1-6; D is unclear. The ends were cut back, 3 bases at V and 4 bases at J, with 10 bases in the middle. The germline CDR1 and CDR2 sequences are MDHEN and SYDVKM. The CDR3 is 15 amino acids. The CDR3 sequence is CASSFIRIYNSPLHF. The CDR3, as DNA: TGTGCCAGCAGTTTTATCAGGATTTATAATTCACCCCTCCACTTT.

CDR3 nucleotide sequence: TGCGCCAGCAGTGAGCCCCGACTAGCCTCCTCTAGCACAGATACGCAGTATTTT. Amino acids: CASSEPRLASSSTDTQYF. The V gene is TRBV10-2, the J gene TRBJ2-3; 7 bases align to TRBD2. There are 18 residues in the CDR3. Germline CDR1 is WSHSY and CDR2 is SAAADI. With V trimmed by 2 bases and J by 0 bases, 11 bases remained unmatched.

J is TRBJ2-7 and V is TRBV7-3, with 9 bases fitting TRBD1. This CDR3 contains 14 residues. Trimming cost V 5 bases and J 5 bases; bases outside gene matches: 7. Germline values: CDR1 SGHTA, CDR2 FQGTGA. The CDR3 region is CASSLGQGFHEQYF. For the CDR3, the DNA is TGTGCCAGCAGCCTGGGACAGGGCTTCCACGAGCAGTACTTC.

Here the CDR3 reads CASSPFFPSYNEQFF. Here the CDR3 DNA reads TGCGCCAGCAGCCCATTTTTCCCCTCCTACAATGAGCAGTTCTTC. The gene calls are TRBV4-1 and TRBJ2-1; D is undetermined. CDR1 MGHRA and CDR2 YSYEKL come from the germline V gene. This CDR3 contains 15 residues. Trimming took 4 bases from V and 0 from J, leaving 10 bases between them.

The chain joins TRBV2 to TRBJ1-2; D uncertain. V lost 8 bases and J lost 4, with 14 bases in between. CDR3 length: 13 amino acids. Germline CDR1 reads SNHLY; CDR2 reads FYNNEI. CDR3 region: CASVPGQAYGYTF. The CDR3 DNA sequence: TGTGCCAGCGTACCCGGGCAGGCCTATGGCTACACCTTC.

This rearrangement joins TRBV28 to TRBJ2-7, with 10 bases that match TRBD1. After removal of 5 bases from V and 3 bases from J, the junction contained 10 bases not matched to a gene. Looked up from germline, CDR1 is MDHEN and CDR2 is SYDVKM. The CDR3 is made up of 16 amino acids. The CDR3 DNA is TGTGCCAGCAGTGGATTGGGGACAGGGGCTTACTACGAGCAGTACTTC. This gives the protein CASSGLGTGAYYEQYF.

The CDR3 here is CASRPLDGTQYF. CDR3 bases: TGTGCCAGCAGGCCACTAGACGGCACGCAGTATTTT. The V and J genes are TRBV6-6 and TRBJ2-3, with a tentative D call TRBD2 (5 bases). The CDR3 length is 12 residues. The germline V and J ends were trimmed by 6 bases and 9 bases, with 13 bases remaining between them. CDR1 MNHNY and CDR2 SVGAGI come from the germline V gene (reference sequence).

About this clone: Other DNA sequences within the sample encode an identical CDR3. This chain links TRBV28 with TRBJ2-1; D may be TRBD1 or TRBD2 (5 bases each). The CDR3 is 15 amino acids. CDR1 and CDR2 from the germline V gene are MDHEN and SYDVKM. Trimming cost V 2 bases and J 0 bases, with 8 bases left between them. The CDR3 bases are TGTGCCAGCAGTTTAGGGGGTGCCTCCTACAATGAGCAGTTCTTC. Encoded protein: CASSLGGASYNEQFF.

CDR3 sequence: CASSPEGQTGNTIYF. The DNA for the CDR3 is TGCGCCAGCAGCCCGGAAGGACAGACTGGAAACACCATATATTTT. The rearrangement joins TRBV5-1 to TRBJ1-3, with a tentative D call TRBD1 (6 bases). The CDR3 contains 15 residues. V dropped 4 bases and J dropped 2 bases, with 13 bases sitting between them. Germline V gives CDR1 SGHRS, CDR2 YFSETQ.

The V and J genes are TRBV7-6 and TRBJ1-1; 7 bases are shared with TRBD1. V shed 5 bases, J shed 0 bases, and the junction held 6 bases outside the gene matches. CDR3 length: 15 amino acids. Germline V gene data show CDR1 as SGHVS and CDR2 as FNYEAQ. The CDR3 region is CASSPIQGMNTEAFF. The CDR3 nucleotides read TGTGCCAGCAGCCCGATACAGGGGATGAACACTGAAGCTTTCTTT.

V is TRBV5-4 and J is TRBJ1-4, with 9 bases fitting TRBD1. This CDR3 comprises 18 residues. The V segment lost 3 bases and the J segment 12 bases; nucleotides outside the gene matches: 21. From germline, CDR1 is SGHNT and CDR2 YYREEE (reference sequence). CDR3 in amino acids: CASSSGALKRTGAEELFF. The CDR3, as DNA: TGTGCCAGCAGCTCGGGGGCCCTTAAAAGGACAGGGGCGGAGGAACTGTTTTTT.